These 25 T cell receptor beta chains share one sample of origin, sequenced in a study of T cell responses to AZD1222 COVID-19 vaccine. The protocol was immunoSEQ multiplex PCR, while the TCRdb copy is restricted to in-frame clones and leaves out a portion. The sample includes over 150,000 clones, around 88% of them seen just once. The sample was peripheral blood, taken 28 days after the second AZD1222 dose. The receptors originated from an adult who received the AZD1222 COVID-19 vaccine.

V and J are TRBV3-1 (or the pseudogene TRBV3-2) and TRBJ1-5, with D perhaps matching TRBD1 (5 bases). The germline V gene encodes CDR1 LGHDT and CDR2 YNNKEL (reference sequence). The V gene lost 0 bases and the J gene lost 3 bases, with 24 bases spanning the gap. This CDR3 has 20 amino acids. The CDR3 loop reads CASSQEEGPSTDVFNQPQHF. CDR3 coding DNA: TGTGCCAGCAGCCAAGAGGAGGGACCCTCGACAGATGTCTTCAATCAGCCCCAGCATTTT.

Regarding this clone: The sample carries other DNA sequences with the same CDR3. The chain recombines TRBV3-1 (or the pseudogene TRBV3-2) with TRBJ1-5; D might be TRBD1 (5 bases). The germline CDR1 and CDR2 sequences are LGHDT and YNNKEL (reference sequence). The CDR3 contains 13 residues. V was shortened by 0 bases and J by 7 bases, with 7 bases between the two germline ends. The CDR3 sequence is CASSQDRGQPQHF. The CDR3 region has the DNA TGTGCCAGCAGCCAAGATCGGGGCCAGCCCCAGCATTTT.

The gene calls are TRBV5-1 and TRBJ1-5; D might be TRBD1 (5 bases). Between the trimmed V and J ends, which lost 5 bases and 4 bases, there was a span of 10 bases. This CDR3 comprises 13 residues. The germline V gene has CDR1 SGHRS and CDR2 YFSETQ. The CDR3 protein is CASRLTDNQPQHF. CDR3 coding DNA: TGCGCCAGCAGGCTGACAGATAATCAGCCCCAGCATTTT.

This chain connects TRBV7-2 to TRBJ2-2; D not certain. Trimming took 2 bases from V and 6 from J, leaving 10 bases between them. This CDR3 has 14 residues. The germline CDR1 and CDR2 sequences are SGHTA and FQGNSA. Here the CDR3 DNA reads TGTGCCAGCAGCTTAAATTTAAGATCCGGGGAGCTGTTTTTT. Its translation: CASSLNLRSGELFF.

The V call is TRBV6-5, the J call TRBJ2-2; 8 nucleotides match TRBD2. CDR1 is MNHEY and CDR2 is SVGAGI in the germline V gene. The CDR3 loop spans 14 amino acids. The J segment lost 6 bases and the V segment lost 8 bases, leaving 8 bases of the junction unmatched. This CDR3 reads CASRSGGRSGELFF. The DNA for the CDR3 is TGTGCCAGCCGTTCGGGGGGGCGGTCCGGGGAGCTGTTTTTT.

V and J are TRBV5-1 and TRBJ1-6, with 10 nucleotides matching TRBD1. The CDR3 is 14 amino acids. The V and J ends lost 4 bases and 8 bases, in that order; junction bases with no gene match: 3. Germline V lookup: CDR1 SGHRS, CDR2 YFSETQ. CDR3 sequence reads: CASSPDRGDSPLHF. The DNA for the CDR3 is TGCGCCAGCAGCCCGGACAGGGGGGATTCACCCCTCCACTTT.

J is TRBJ1-2 and V is TRBV29-1; 12 nucleotides agree with TRBD1. This CDR3 contains 14 residues. Germline V gene lookup returns CDR1 SQVTM and CDR2 ANQGSEA. The junction had 9 bases not matched to a gene; V was cut back by 3 bases and J by 10 bases. The DNA for the CDR3 is TGCAGCGTTGACCCAACCGGGACAGGGGGCGCCTACACCTTC. Its translation: CSVDPTGTGGAYTF.

The chain joins TRBV5-5 to TRBJ2-7; 10 bases align to TRBD1. Germline CDR1 is SGHKS and CDR2 is YYEKEE (reference sequence). The CDR3 contains 15 residues. The V segment lost 3 bases and the J segment 4 bases; nucleotides outside the gene matches: 7. The CDR3 DNA reads as TGTGCCAGCAGCTCCCCGGACAGGGGGAGTTACGAGCAGTACTTC. It is translated as CASSSPDRGSYEQYF.

The rearrangement uses TRBV19 and TRBJ1-5; 7 bases are a match to TRBD1. CDR3 length equals 15 residues. Germline CDR1 is LNHDA and CDR2 is SQIVND (reference sequence). V lost 7 bases, J lost 3 bases, and 9 bases stayed unmatched. The CDR3 sequence: CASTGTANLNQPQHF. CDR3 bases: TGTGCCAGTACCGGGACAGCCAACCTCAATCAGCCCCAGCATTTT.

This clone was found a few times. V usage is TRBV27 and J usage is TRBJ1-1; the D gene is possibly TRBD1 (6 bases). V lost 6 bases and J 3 bases, leaving 20 bases between the germline ends. Per the germline V gene, CDR1 is MNHEY and CDR2 is SMNVEV (reference sequence). The CDR3 runs to 16 residues. Here the CDR3 reads CASRPRQDKRYTEAFF. In DNA, the CDR3 is TGTGCCAGCAGGCCACGACAGGATAAGAGATACACTGAAGCTTTCTTT.

This chain uses TRBV6-5 with TRBJ1-5, with D possibly being TRBD1 (5 bases). This CDR3 region has 15 residues. With 5 bases removed from V and 4 bases from J, the gap between germline ends came to 15 bases. Germline V gene lookup returns CDR1 MNHEY and CDR2 SVGAGI. The CDR3 DNA follows: TGTGCCAGCAGTACCCCCGGGACCGAAAATCAGCCCCAGCATTTT. This sequence encodes CASSTPGTENQPQHF.

The V gene is TRBV5-5, the J gene TRBJ2-5, with 8 bases fitting TRBD1. The CDR3 runs to 16 residues. Germline-derived CDR1 and CDR2 are SGHKS and YYEKEE (reference sequence). The J segment lost 1 base and the V segment lost 0 bases, leaving 5 bases of the junction unmatched. CDR3 DNA: TGTGCCAGCAGCTTGGGCTTTGGACAGGGCCAAGAGACCCAGTACTTC. It yields the protein CASSLGFGQGQETQYF.

This chain connects TRBV12-3 or TRBV12-4 to TRBJ2-1, with D unresolved. The CDR3 runs 13 residues. V was trimmed by 3 bases and J by 2 bases, leaving 5 bases between them. The CDR3 DNA reads TGTGCCAGCAGTTTCAACGCCTACAATGAGCAGTTCTTC. This encodes CASSFNAYNEQFF.

DNA of the CDR3: TGTGCCAGCAGTTCGGTTACTGGGTATAGCAATCAGCCCCAGCATTTT. Amino acids: CASSSVTGYSNQPQHF. The rearrangement links TRBV27 to TRBJ1-5; D is unclear. V was clipped by 4 bases and J by 0 bases, with 13 bases between them. Germline CDR1 and CDR2: MNHEY and SMNVEV (reference sequence). The CDR3 runs 16 residues.

The count of this clone is one. The CDR3 region has the DNA TGTGCCAGCAGCCAAGAAGTCGGGGACAGGGTAACTAATGAAAAACTGTTTTTT. This translates into CASSQEVGDRVTNEKLFF. The chain has TRBV4-2 and TRBJ1-4, with TRBD1 matching 9 bases. The CDR3 totals 18 residues. V dropped 0 bases and J dropped 1; count of bases not matched to a gene: 6. Germline V CDR1 and CDR2: LGHNA, YNFKEQ.

This chain uses TRBV5-1 with TRBJ1-1, with no clear D. This CDR3 spans 15 amino acids. Trimming shortened V by 0 bases and J by 0 bases, and 9 bases separated the two germline ends. The V gene's germline CDR1 is SGHRS and CDR2 YFSETQ. The CDR3 DNA sequence: TGCGCCAGCAGCTTGGTCGCGGGGATGAACACTGAAGCTTTCTTT. Translation: CASSLVAGMNTEAFF.

This chain connects TRBV11-2 to TRBJ2-1; possible D gene TRBD1, 7 bases. This CDR3 contains 15 residues. CDR1 SGHAT and CDR2 FQNNGV come from the germline V gene. Trimming shortened V by 3 bases and J by 4 bases, and 13 bases separated the two germline ends. CDR3 sequence (DNA): TGTGCCAGCAGCTTTCCCCAGGGGGGTTACAATGAGCAGTTCTTC. Its translation: CASSFPQGGYNEQFF.

The chain recombines TRBV5-1 with TRBJ2-1, with TRBD2 matching 13 bases. Looked up from germline, CDR1 is SGHRS and CDR2 is YFSETQ. V was pared by 3 bases and J by 4 bases, with 7 bases of the junction left unmatched. The length of the CDR3 is 17 residues. CDR3 in DNA: TGCGCCAGCAGCTGGGCCCCGACTAGCGGGGGGTACAATGAGCAGTTCTTC. Translation: CASSWAPTSGGYNEQFF.

J is TRBJ2-3 and V is TRBV30, with D unclear. The CDR3 length is 12 residues. The germline V gene has CDR1 GTSNPN and CDR2 SVGIG (reference sequence). V lost 5 bases and J lost 4, with 10 bases in between. The CDR3 bases are TGTGCCTGGGCCTACGGCGCAGATACGCAGTATTTT. Translation: CAWAYGADTQYF. The variable domain in full, with the rest retrieved from reference TRBV30 and TRBJ2-3, is SQTIHQWPATLVQPVGSPLSLECTVEGTSNPNLYWYRQAAGRGLQLLFYSVGIGQISSEVPQNLSASRPQDRQFILSSKKLLLSDSGFYLCAWAYGADTQYFGPGTRLTVL.

This clone appeared once. CDR3 nucleotides: TGTGCCAGCCGGACCGCGTATAATTCACCCCTCCACTTT. This encodes CASRTAYNSPLHF. The chain joins TRBV25-1 to TRBJ1-6; D remains ambiguous. V was clipped by 8 bases and J by 4 bases, with 9 bases between them. Germline loops: CDR1 MGHDK, CDR2 SYGVNS. The CDR3 is 13 residues long.

V usage is TRBV5-4 and J usage is TRBJ1-2; 7 bases are a match to TRBD1. The CDR3 covers 14 residues. The germline CDR1 and CDR2 sequences are SGHNT and YYREEE (reference sequence). The trim removed 3 bases at V and 8 bases at J, leaving 10 bases unmatched. CDR3 sequence: CASSYDRAFGGYTF. As DNA, the CDR3 is TGTGCCAGCAGCTACGACAGGGCCTTCGGGGGCTACACCTTC.

This chain links TRBV4-2 with TRBJ2-5; D is perhaps TRBD2 (7 bases). V lost 0 bases and J lost 5, with 13 bases in between. The CDR3 contains 15 residues. Germline V gene lookup returns CDR1 LGHNA and CDR2 YNFKEQ. The DNA for the CDR3 is TGTGCCAGCAGCCAAGAGGGGGGGGCCGAGGAGACCCAGTACTTC. It yields the protein CASSQEGGAEETQYF.

This clone was counted a single time. The DNA of the CDR3 is TGTGCCAGCAGCCCGACAGGGGTGGAACAGCCCCAGCATTTT. It is translated as CASSPTGVEQPQHF. The chain has TRBV7-9 and TRBJ1-5, with 8 bases matching TRBD1. The V gene's germline CDR1 is SEHNR and CDR2 FQNEAQ (reference sequence). V shed 5 bases and J 7 bases; nucleotides not matched to a gene: 7. This CDR3 is built from 14 residues.

The chain uses TRBV19 and TRBJ2-6, with 9 bases aligning to TRBD1. There are 20 residues in the CDR3. Losses at the gene ends were 1 base for V and 0 bases for J; bases not matched to a gene: 10. Germline CDR1 and CDR2: LNHDA and SQIVND (reference sequence). Here the CDR3 DNA reads TGTGCCAGTAGTATAGGGGGACAGGGTCATTCCGACTCTGGGGCCAACGTCCTGACTTTC. Its protein product is CASSIGGQGHSDSGANVLTF.

This sequence joins TRBV6-5 and TRBJ1-1; TRBD1 matches at 7 bases. CDR1 is MNHEY, CDR2 SVGAGI, per germline. Trimming at V came to 6 bases and at J to 5 bases, leaving 9 bases not matched to a gene. The CDR3 extends over 14 amino acids. CDR3 amino acids: CASRDRAEGTEAFF. CDR3 nucleotide sequence: TGTGCCAGCAGAGACAGGGCCGAGGGGACTGAAGCTTTCTTT.